This T cell receptor beta chain was sequenced for a study of blood T cell repertoires in COVID-19 (dated by TCRdb to the early 2020s). Context from the whole study: Collaborator samples came from the United States, Italy and Spain and covered acute and convalescent phases of COVID-19. The material from the prospective study consisted of cDNA or gDNA derived from T cells, B-cell-depleted T cells, or PBMCs. Subjects who had been exposed to COVID-19, were actively infected with it, or had recovered from it provided the deeply sampled blood TCRbeta repertoires that made up the dataset. The repertoires were released in a freely available public database intended as a resource for research on the immune response to SARS-CoV-2. The samples were drawn from the first 160 participants of the ongoing ImmuneRACE study and from over 950 subjects provided by 6 global collaborators. A de-identified subject ID, COVID-19 status, age in years and sex were almost always included in the sample metadata. Where HLA class I and class II types were available, the types were taken from metadata supplied by the sample provider, not from assay-based typing. Findings and caveats that apply to the study as a whole: The amount of clinical and demographic metadata varied by source and participant and was provided uncurated.

Reading the germline V gene (reference sequence) gives CDR1 MNHEY and CDR2 SMNVEV. V is cut by 0 bases and J by 2 bases, and the space between the germline ends is 12 bases. The CDR3 runs 16 residues from the cysteine to the phenylalanine. CDR3 DNA is the only sequence kept; it has 48 bases, read in frame from the first base. TCRbeta CDR3 regions were amplified from genomic DNA using the immunoSEQ Assay, a bias-controlled multiplex PCR. Per the source publication's procedure: The number of nucleated cells in each sample was estimated from the amplification of reference gene primers within the assay. To quantify the absolute abundance of each unique TCRbeta CDR3 rearrangement, sequence reads were collapsed and filtered. For each sample, productive Simpson clonality was calculated as the square root of Simpson's diversity index across productive rearrangements. TCRdb took over this immuneACCESS table, retaining in-frame rearrangements with V and J assigned. Such tables are incomplete; in checked studies, under half of the missing clones stem from an unresolved V gene, and the remainder is unexplained. V, J and clone size reflect that table, while D and trimming were determined from the DNA. The sample profile shows roughly 380,000 clones; 88% of them were found once. The top ten constitute approximately 0.93% of the sample.

About this clone: Its antigen specificity is not known. Qualities for individual bases were not recorded, and no much larger clone is one base off.

In the prospective study, participants were about 18 to 95 years old, resided in 25 or so geographic areas of the United States, and were enrolled through a virtual design. Cohort assignment in the prospective study relied on participant-reported clinical history from a screening survey and a study questionnaire. Exposed participants had been in contact with someone with a PCR-confirmed or clinician-diagnosed COVID-19 case within 2 weeks of study entry. In the prospective study, mobile phlebotomists collected whole blood, serum and a nasopharyngeal or oropharyngeal swab from each participant. Over a 2-month period, participants in the prospective study had the option of providing additional blood draws and questionnaires. Prospective study blood samples were shipped either frozen or at room temperature before DNA extraction.

Sequencing was performed on PBMCs or T cells enriched from blood (not recorded which). This TCR derives from a woman in her twenties or thirties who had been exposed to COVID-19. The sequence links TRBV27 to TRBJ2-3; no confident D gene assignment can be made. The nucleotides are TGTGCCAGCAGTTTATCGGTCCAGGCGATCACAGATACGCAGTATTTT. This codes for CASSLSVQAITDTQYF.